The sequence of this T cell receptor beta chain was determined in a study of technical replicates of blood from a handful of donors. Sequenced by immunoSEQ multiplex PCR; TCRdb stores in-frame clones only, minus some. The repertoire consists of just under 100,000 clones, with 95% occurring once and the leading ten covering 0.2% to 0.25%. The V gene's germline CDR1 is SGHVS and CDR2 FQNEAQ. The V segment lost 3 bases and the J segment 2 bases; nucleotides outside the gene matches: 7. The CDR3 length is 16 residues. Specimen: T cells isolated from PBMCs. The TCR was taken from a human donor in good health. J is TRBJ2-1 and V is TRBV7-8; TRBD1 agrees at 7 bases. CDR3 nucleotides: TGTGCCAGCAGCTTGTACCGACAGGGACCCTACAATGAGCAGTTCTTC. This gives the protein CASSLYRQGPYNEQFF.